This entry lists 5 T cell receptor beta chains sequenced from one sample in a study of long-term antiretroviral therapy in people with HIV. This was the immunoSEQ v3.0 assay at survey level. Clones were sequenced by immunoSEQ multiplex PCR, and TCRdb holds only the in-frame ones, with some missing. Among approximately 27,000 clones, roughly 90% were seen once, and the ten largest hold 3.6%. The specimen comprised unsorted PBMCs, sampled 1.8 years after starting antiretroviral therapy. The receptors were sampled from a woman younger than 35 with HIV.

The chain uses TRBV10-3 and TRBJ1-2; D remains unclear. CDR3 length equals 12 residues. V was pared by 4 bases and J by 10 bases, with 13 bases between. The germline V gene has CDR1 ENHRY and CDR2 SYGVKD. This CDR3 reads CAISADIQLYTF. The DNA of the CDR3 is TGTGCCATCAGTGCCGACATTCAGCTCTACACCTTC.

This clone was found once. J is TRBJ2-7 and V is TRBV7-9; 7 bases align to TRBD2. J was trimmed by 4 bases and V by 4 bases; bases with no gene match: 7. The V gene's germline CDR1 is SEHNR and CDR2 FQNEAQ (reference sequence). CDR3 length equals 14 residues. The CDR3 loop reads CASSSGLVRYEQYF. CDR3 DNA sequence: TGTGCCAGCAGCTCCGGACTAGTCAGGTACGAGCAGTACTTC.

The chain has TRBV6-1 and TRBJ1-5; D call uncertain. CDR1 and CDR2 (germline): MNHNS, SASEGT. Trimming shortened V by 4 bases and J by 3 bases, and 7 bases separated the two germline ends. This CDR3 has 13 residues. The CDR3 region is CASSVTDNQPQHF. The CDR3, as DNA: TGTGCCAGCAGTGTAACCGACAATCAGCCCCAGCATTTT.

The chain is built from TRBV6-5 and TRBJ1-4, with unresolved D. Trimming pared 5 bases from V and 4 bases from J, leaving 8 bases between. Germline CDR1 and CDR2: MNHEY and SVGAGI. This CDR3 contains 13 residues. The CDR3 here is CASSNTFNEKLFF. In DNA form, the CDR3 reads TGTGCCAGCAGTAACACGTTTAATGAAAAACTGTTTTTT.

The chain joins TRBV7-9 to TRBJ2-7, with D unresolved. The germline V gene has CDR1 SEHNR and CDR2 FQNEAQ (reference sequence). Deletions cut 5 bases from V and 0 bases from J, with 5 bases between. The CDR3 sequence is 12 residues long. This CDR3 reads CASSQHSYEQYF. The CDR3 DNA sequence: TGTGCCAGCAGCCAGCACTCCTACGAGCAGTACTTC.